These 8 T cell receptor beta chains were all obtained from the same sample, sequenced in a study of cytotoxic CD8 clonotypes in ibrutinib-treated CLL. Method: immunoSEQ multiplex PCR; TCRdb's copy keeps in-frame clones and lacks some. Among some 120,000 clones listed, about 85% were seen once. The sequencing here drew on PBMCs, taken after 24 months of ibrutinib treatment. These receptor sequences come from a human donor with chronic lymphocytic leukemia.

This clone was counted once. The V and J genes are TRBV7-2 and TRBJ2-3; TRBD2 matches 12 bases. The CDR3 length is 15 residues. Germline V gene sequence: CDR1 SGHTA, CDR2 FQGNSA. The V segment lost 3 bases and the J segment 4 bases; nucleotides outside the gene matches: 2. The CDR3 is CASSFLAGGADTQYF. The CDR3 coding sequence is TGTGCCAGCAGCTTCCTAGCGGGGGGGGCAGATACGCAGTATTTT.

The chain has TRBV9 and TRBJ2-5, with D perhaps matching TRBD1 (5 bases). Looked up from germline, CDR1 is SGDLS and CDR2 is YYNGEE. The V end was cut by 4 bases, the J end by 5 bases, with 15 bases between. CDR3 length: 14 residues. This CDR3 is CASSPFGAGETQYF. CDR3 nucleotide sequence: TGTGCCAGCAGCCCATTTGGGGCAGGGGAGACCCAGTACTTC.

CDR3 sequence reads: CASAWGLGSTDTQYF. As DNA, the CDR3 is TGTGCCAGCGCGTGGGGCCTAGGTAGCACAGATACGCAGTATTTT. This rearrangement joins TRBV7-2 to TRBJ2-3; TRBD1 might be the D (5 bases). Germline V gene sequence: CDR1 SGHTA, CDR2 FQGNSA. V lost 8 bases to trimming and J lost 0 bases, with 15 bases between them. The CDR3 covers 15 residues.

The CDR3 sequence is CASSHRGAQQETQYF. The CDR3 nucleotides read TGTGCCAGCAGCCACCGGGGGGCGCAACAAGAGACCCAGTACTTC. The genes are TRBV11-2 and TRBJ2-5, with D perhaps TRBD2 (7 bases). This CDR3 comprises 15 residues. Trimming cost V 5 bases and J 2 bases, with 15 bases left between them. Germline-derived CDR1 and CDR2 are SGHAT and FQNNGV. Supplemented by reference TRBV11-2 and TRBJ2-5, the full variable domain reads EAGVAQSPRYKIIEKRQSVAFWCNPISGHATLYWYQQILGQGPKLLIQFQNNGVVDDSQLPKDRFSAERLKGVDSTLKIQPAKLEDSAVYLCASSHRGAQQETQYFGPGTRLLVL.

Regarding this clone: Other DNA sequences in the same sample also yield this CDR3. The V gene is TRBV7-2, the J gene TRBJ2-5, with D possibly TRBD2 on 5 matching bases. Trimming took 5 bases from V and 5 from J, leaving 9 bases between them. CDR1 and CDR2 (germline): SGHTA, FQGNSA. There are 12 residues in the CDR3. CDR3 bases: TGTGCCAGCAGCCCGGGGTTCGAGACCCAGTACTTC. Its protein is CASSPGFETQYF.

The gene calls are TRBV19 and TRBJ1-1; maybe TRBD1 (6 bases). The CDR3 has 14 residues. Germline CDR1 reads LNHDA; CDR2 reads SQIVND (reference sequence). The V and J ends lost 3 bases and 3 bases respectively, with 11 bases between them. The CDR3 is CASSISTGDTEAFF. The DNA for the CDR3 is TGTGCCAGTAGTATCTCGACAGGTGACACTGAAGCTTTCTTT.

The chain employs TRBV29-1 and TRBJ2-7; D call uncertain. The CDR3 is made up of 12 amino acids. CDR1 is SQVTM and CDR2 is ANQGSEA in the germline V gene. Trimming took off 4 bases at V and 0 bases at J, with 7 bases between the two ends. CDR3 residues: CSVVTISYEQYF. The CDR3 DNA follows: TGCAGCGTTGTCACCATCTCCTACGAGCAGTACTTC.

V usage is TRBV4-3 and J usage is TRBJ1-1; D uncertain. CDR3 length equals 17 residues. The germline V gene has CDR1 LGHNA and CDR2 YSLEER. Trimming left V 0 bases short and J 7 bases short, with 21 bases between. CDR3 loop: CASSQDLLLDGDNEAFF. The CDR3 DNA reads as TGCGCCAGCAGCCAAGATTTATTACTTGACGGGGATAATGAAGCTTTCTTT.